This T cell receptor (beta chain) was found in a study of post-analysis software for immune sequencing data (dated by TCRdb to between 2014 and 2017). With respect to the entire study: Relapsing-remitting, secondary progressive and progressive-relapsing multiple sclerosis were recorded as disease courses, and subtype annotation was lacking for some patients. The multiple sclerosis patient repertoires were compared with approximately 11 previously published healthy control repertoires from donors aged roughly 6 to 25 years. A subset of samples was prepared in parallel using single-end sample barcoding, then pooled and co-amplified after Illumina adapter ligation. The investigation overall reported the following: The multiple sclerosis patient group was slightly younger than the control group. Multiple sclerosis patients had significantly lower normalized Chao1 diversity than controls, a result that suggests substantial peripheral T-cell clonal expansion. Strong co-clustering of samples prepared in the same batch was shown by direct clustering with F measure, prompting a batch-effect correction.

Libraries were built with PCR. TCRdb lists the instrument as Illumina HiSeq 2500. To reduce PCR and sequencing biases, unique molecular identifiers were incorporated into the TCR beta cDNA libraries. Per 1 to 10 million input T cells, some 500,000 cDNA molecules were obtained, such that each molecule approximated one T cell. Patient libraries were prepared and sequenced with the same protocol used for the earlier healthy control dataset. Within a given batch, samples were prepared together, multiplexed and sequenced on the same HiSeq lane. Concerning the study's data processing: MIGEC was used to process the raw barcoded reads, and molecular identifier groups with only a single read were discarded before consensus assembly and CDR3 extraction. Clonotype tables were post-analysed with VDJtools, normalizing diversity by down-sampling all datasets to the smallest sample size. To correct batch-related cross-sample contamination, repertoire overlap clustering matched CDR3 amino acid sequences but not nucleotide sequences. In TCRdb, the public reads were trimmed at Q25 with fastp and aligned with MiXCR, with productive beta chains retained. Every distinct CDR3 protein forms one entry, paired with its most common genes and DNA. In this record, the V and J calls reflect TCRdb's handling and not the investigators' own analysis. The sample profile shows roughly 400,000 distinct CDR3 sequences; approximately 38% of them were found once. Around 8% of the sample goes to the ten largest clones.

With respect to this clonotype: This clone's antigen is unknown. There are no base qualities to consult, and no much larger clone falls within one base.

TCR beta repertoires were profiled from peripheral blood of roughly 13 young patients with multiple sclerosis to demonstrate the VDJtools post-analysis software. Multiple sclerosis patients were children and adolescents aged 6 to 15 years. Sequenced input: blood. This TCR came from a girl aged 2 to 9 with multiple sclerosis.

CDR3 sequence: CASSLFSGNPIYEQYF. The nucleotides are TGTGCCAGCAGTTTATTCTCCGGGAACCCAATCTACGAGCAGTACTTC. The receptor chain draws on TRBV27 and TRBJ2-7; the D segment could be TRBD2, given 5 matching bases. CDR1 MNHEY and CDR2 SMNVEV are derived from the germline V gene (reference sequence). From the cysteine through the phenylalanine, the CDR3 covers 16 amino acids. Just CDR3 DNA is preserved here, 48 bases in frame from base 1. V is shortened by 1 base, J by 3 bases, and the region joining them spans 16 bases.